This T cell receptor beta chain came from a study of PD-L1 blockade in urothelial cancer. For the study at large: Starting in 2014, patients were given atezolizumab (1,200 mg intravenously every 3 weeks). About 90% of the roughly 30 patients were men who had bladder-origin urothelial cancer. Median T cell yield per blood sample was over 130,000 cells.

The table came from immunoSEQ multiplex PCR; TCRdb's copy has only in-frame clones and leaves some out. The table lists some 52,000 clones, 75% of them singletons. V was cut by 3 bases and J by 1 base, with 22 bases left in between. Germline lookup yields CDR1 LNHNV and CDR2 YYDKDF (reference sequence). The CDR3 sequence is 18 residues long. Stated time point: pretreatment peripheral blood. This chain links TRBV15 with TRBJ2-7; TRBD1 is a possible D gene (5 bases). The sequencing used PBMCs, collected around atezolizumab (anti-PD-L1) treatment. This clonotype originated in a man aged 65-85 years with urothelial cancer. As DNA, the CDR3 is TGTGCCACCAGCAGTGGCCGCCCCGGGCCGCAGGGATCCTACGAGCAGTACTTC. It is translated as CATSSGRPGPQGSYEQYF.